Listed here are 13 T cell receptor beta chains from one sample, sequenced in a study of blood T cells in healthy people across ages. A sample-barcoded 5' primer and a J-beta primer mix were used in a second PCR of roughly 6 to 11 cycles. From the 5' RACE reads, TCRdb called clonotypes with MiXCR, one entry per CDR3 protein. The sample shows hundreds of thousands of distinct CDR3 sequences, roughly 60% of them seen only once. The source material was blood. The receptors stem from a man younger than 40 in good health.

The V gene is TRBV25-1, the J gene TRBJ2-7; no firm D call. V was pared by 0 bases and J by 3 bases, with 12 bases between. The CDR3 runs 15 residues. CDR1 MGHDK and CDR2 SYGVNS come from the germline V gene. The CDR3 region has the DNA TGTGCCAGCAGTGAATATGGGGAAATCGGCTACGAGCAGTACTTC. Residues: CASSEYGEIGYEQYF.

At least ten counts were recorded for this clonotype. The CDR3 sequence: CASSLTVWAEAFF. CDR3 in DNA: TGTGCCAGCAGCCTCACGGTCTGGGCTGAAGCTTTCTTT. The chain combines TRBV7-2 with TRBJ1-1; D unclear. The CDR3 covers 13 residues. Germline V gene sequence: CDR1 SGHTA, CDR2 FQGNSA. V was shortened by 5 bases and J by 6 bases, with 13 bases between the two germline ends.

The J gene is TRBJ2-7, the V gene TRBV10-3; 9 nucleotides agree with TRBD1. CDR3 length: 15 residues. Germline-derived CDR1 and CDR2 are ENHRY and SYGVKD. Losses at the gene ends were 10 bases for V and 3 bases for J; bases not matched to a gene: 13. CDR3 sequence (DNA): TGTGCCACCTGCACAATACAGGGGGCCGACTACGAGCAGTACTTC. Protein product: CATCTIQGADYEQYF.

The chain joins TRBV20-1 to TRBJ2-7; TRBD2 might be the D (5 bases). CDR1 and CDR2 from the germline V gene are DFQATT and SNEGSKA (reference sequence). The CDR3 runs 14 residues. The V end lost 1 base, the J end lost 6 bases, and 16 bases lay between the germline ends. The CDR3 sequence: CSARVGLAEGEQYF. The CDR3 DNA is TGCAGTGCTAGAGTGGGTCTAGCAGAGGGCGAGCAGTACTTC.

The chain has TRBV12-3 or TRBV12-4 and TRBJ2-1; D perhaps matches TRBD2 (6 bases). Trimming removed 6 bases from V and 9 bases from J, with 21 bases in between. The CDR3 has 15 residues. CDR3 DNA: TGTGCCAGCAGGGGGGGTGGGCTAGGTGATTTTGAGCAGTTCTTC. Translation gives CASRGGGLGDFEQFF.

CDR3 DNA: TGTGCCAGCAGCTTGAGGCGGGACACAGATACGCAGTATTTT. Protein product: CASSLRRDTDTQYF. This chain uses TRBV5-6 with TRBJ2-3, with D perhaps TRBD2 (6 bases). V was shortened by 1 base and J by 2 bases, with 8 bases between the two germline ends. The CDR3 consists of 14 residues. Germline values: CDR1 SGHDT, CDR2 YYEEEE.

The sample holds many counts of this clonotype. A read error may account for a junction end that differs from germline. The chain uses TRBV7-2 and TRBJ2-5, with D unresolved. This CDR3 is 13 amino acids long. The V gene's germline CDR1 is SGHTA and CDR2 FQGNSA. The CDR3 DNA reads TGTGCCAGCACCTTACTCAGCCAAGAGACCCAGTACTTC. This codes for CASTLLSQETQYF.

The rearrangement links TRBV18 to TRBJ2-7; D ambiguous. Germline lookup yields CDR1 KGHSH and CDR2 LQKENI. Trimming removed 3 bases at V and 2 bases at J, with 8 bases between. The CDR3 is 13 amino acids. In DNA, the CDR3 is TGTGCCAGCTCACCCGACGGGCCCTACGAGCAGTACTTC. It encodes CASSPDGPYEQYF.

The V call is TRBV7-2, the J call TRBJ1-2; D remains unclear. The CDR3 totals 15 residues. V shed 6 bases and J shed 3 bases, with 17 bases lying between them. Germline V lookup: CDR1 SGHTA, CDR2 FQGNSA. CDR3 DNA sequence: TGTGCCAGCAGTCCCGGTGGAGAAGCTCACTATGGCTACACCTTC. Its protein product is CASSPGGEAHYGYTF.

This rearrangement joins TRBV27 to TRBJ1-1; unclear D gene. The CDR3 spans 14 residues. V lost 5 bases, J lost 1 base, and 11 bases lay in between. Per the germline V gene, CDR1 is MNHEY and CDR2 is SMNVEV (reference sequence). The CDR3 nucleotides are TGTGCCAGCAGTCCCCTTGGGCAGAACACTGAAGCTTTCTTT. Its translation is CASSPLGQNTEAFF.

The chain uses TRBV11-1 and TRBJ2-1; TRBD1 or TRBD2 may be the D gene (5 bases each). Germline CDR1 is SGHAT and CDR2 is FQDESV (reference sequence). The CDR3 consists of 16 residues. V lost 2 bases and J lost 0, with 11 bases in between. The CDR3 region has the DNA TGTGCCAGCAGCTTAAGGGACGAGAGCTCCTACAATGAGCAGTTCTTC. Translating it yields CASSLRDESSYNEQFF.

In nucleotides, the CDR3 is TGTGCCAGCAGTTTATCGTCAGGGGAGTCTGCTCAGCCCCAGCATTTT. As protein: CASSLSSGESAQPQHF. This chain links TRBV27 with TRBJ1-5, with a tentative D call TRBD1 (6 bases). Per the germline V gene, CDR1 is MNHEY and CDR2 is SMNVEV (reference sequence). The CDR3 is 16 residues long. V was trimmed by 0 bases and J by 6 bases, leaving 15 bases between them.

J is TRBJ2-1 and V is TRBV12-3 or TRBV12-4, with 7 bases matching TRBD2. V was clipped by 3 bases and J by 8 bases; unmatched bases: 7. There are 14 residues in the CDR3. The CDR3 is CASSLAGAFYEQFF. In DNA form, the CDR3 reads TGTGCCAGCAGTTTGGCGGGAGCGTTTTATGAGCAGTTCTTC.